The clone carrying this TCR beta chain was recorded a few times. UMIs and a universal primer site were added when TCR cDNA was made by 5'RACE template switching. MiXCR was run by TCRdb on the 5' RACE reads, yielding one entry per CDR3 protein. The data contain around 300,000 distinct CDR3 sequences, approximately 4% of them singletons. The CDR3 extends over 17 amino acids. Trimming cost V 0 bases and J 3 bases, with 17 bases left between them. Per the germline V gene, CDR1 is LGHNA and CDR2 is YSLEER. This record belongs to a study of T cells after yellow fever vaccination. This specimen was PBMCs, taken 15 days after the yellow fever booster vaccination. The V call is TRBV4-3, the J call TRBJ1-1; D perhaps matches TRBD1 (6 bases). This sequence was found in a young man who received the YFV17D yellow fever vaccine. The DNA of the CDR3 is TGCGCCAGCAGCCAAGATATTCCAGGCAGGGGATACACTGAAGCTTTCTTT. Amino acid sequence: CASSQDIPGRGYTEAFF.